The next 28 T cell receptor beta chains were all read from a single sample in a study of Ad26.COV2.S vaccination and SARS-CoV-2 variants. Treatment described: roughly 20 received Ad26.COV2.S at low or high dose, single or two shots; 5 received placebo; per-sample allocation not given. At day 63 after the first vaccine or placebo injection, samples were drawn. TCRdb's table, derived via immunoSEQ multiplex PCR, lists solely in-frame clones and lacks some. The sample holds 400,000 to 450,000 clones, more than 80% seen once. The starting material was peripheral blood, obtained in a trial of Ad26.COV2.S vaccine versus placebo. These receptors all stem from a person between 18 and 60 years old who received the Ad26.COV2.S COVID-19 vaccine or a placebo.

The chain uses TRBV27 and TRBJ2-1; D unresolved. The CDR3 contains 16 residues. The germline V and J ends were trimmed by 2 bases and 6 bases, with 17 bases remaining between them. The V gene's germline CDR1 is MNHEY and CDR2 SMNVEV (reference sequence). CDR3: CASSLHLVWLRNEQFF. The DNA for the CDR3 is TGTGCCAGCAGTTTACATCTAGTTTGGCTACGCAATGAGCAGTTCTTC.

This chain uses TRBV5-5 with TRBJ1-3, with D perhaps TRBD1 (5 bases). This CDR3 comprises 15 residues. The germline V gene has CDR1 SGHKS and CDR2 YYEKEE (reference sequence). V gave up 2 bases and J gave up 0 bases, with 9 bases separating them. The CDR3: CASSFWDFSGNTIYF. The CDR3 DNA is TGTGCCAGCAGCTTTTGGGACTTCTCTGGAAACACCATATATTTT. The full variable domain, its missing parts supplied by reference TRBV5-5 and TRBJ1-3, is DAGVTQSPTHLIKTRGQQVTLRCSPISGHKSVSWYQQVLGQGPQFIFQYYEKEERGRGNFPDRFSARQFPNYSSELNVNALLLGDSALYLCASSFWDFSGNTIYFGEGSWLTVV.

The rearrangement joins TRBV19 to TRBJ2-7, with D maybe TRBD2 (7 bases). Germline loops: CDR1 LNHDA, CDR2 SQIVND (reference sequence). The CDR3 has 16 amino acids. The V end lost 1 base, the J end lost 6 bases, and 19 bases lay between the germline ends. CDR3 nucleotides: TGTGCCAGTAGTATAGGAAGTGGCGGGAGAGGGGGCGAGCAGTACTTC. This translates into CASSIGSGGRGGEQYF.

The chain uses TRBV10-3 and TRBJ1-6; D gene ambiguous. This CDR3 has 15 residues. Trimming took off 6 bases at V and 0 bases at J, with 9 bases between the two ends. CDR1 is ENHRY, CDR2 SYGVKD, per germline. CDR3 DNA sequence: TGTGCCATCAGCCGGGTGAGCTCCTATAATTCACCCCTCCACTTT. Protein product: CAISRVSSYNSPLHF.

V and J are TRBV7-2 and TRBJ1-2; D is perhaps TRBD1 (5 bases). CDR3 length equals 15 residues. Trimming took off 1 base at V and 3 bases at J, with 12 bases between the two ends. Per germline, CDR1 SGHTA and CDR2 FQGNSA. As DNA, the CDR3 is TGTGCCAGCAGCTTAGGAGGGGAGCTATACTATGGCTACACCTTC. It translates to CASSLGGELYYGYTF.

The genes are TRBV10-3 and TRBJ2-6, with D possibly being TRBD1 or TRBD2 (5 bases each). The V and J ends lost 4 bases and 2 bases respectively, with 9 bases between them. Germline CDR1 and CDR2: ENHRY and SYGVKD. CDR3 length equals 15 residues. CDR3 protein: CAISGRGAGANVLTF. In DNA form, the CDR3 reads TGTGCCATCAGTGGTAGGGGAGCTGGGGCCAACGTCCTGACTTTC.

This sequence joins TRBV5-8 and TRBJ1-1, with D unclear. This CDR3 spans 17 amino acids. V was pared by 7 bases and J by 1 base, with 23 bases between. Germline values: CDR1 SGHTS, CDR2 YDEGEE. This chain's CDR3 is CASDGPRVFFGNTEAFF. The CDR3 nucleotides read TGTGCCAGCGATGGGCCAAGGGTTTTTTTCGGGAACACTGAAGCTTTCTTT.

The chain combines TRBV7-7 with TRBJ2-5; the D call may be TRBD1 or TRBD2 (6 bases each). The V gene lost 5 bases and the J gene lost 2 bases, with 12 bases spanning the gap. From germline, CDR1 is SSHAT and CDR2 FNYEAQ (reference sequence). This CDR3 is 14 amino acids long. CDR3 sequence reads: CASSRGPPQETQYF. In DNA form, the CDR3 reads TGTGCCAGCAGCCGGGGGCCACCTCAAGAGACCCAGTACTTC. Variable domain in full (rest from reference TRBV7-7 and TRBJ2-5): GAGVSQSPRYKVTKRGQDVTLRCDPISSHATLYWYQQALGQGPEFLTYFNYEAQPDKSGLPSDRFSAERPEGSISTLTIQRTEQRDSAMYRCASSRGPPQETQYFGPGTRLLVL.

The J gene is TRBJ2-7, the V gene TRBV28, with D unclear. The CDR3 extends over 14 amino acids. Germline values: CDR1 MDHEN, CDR2 SYDVKM. Between the trimmed V and J ends, which lost 2 bases and 3 bases, there was a span of 11 bases. The CDR3 here is CASSLSGRSYEQYF. CDR3 bases: TGTGCCAGCAGTTTAAGTGGCAGGAGCTACGAGCAGTACTTC. Full variable domain (remainder filled in from reference TRBV28 and TRBJ2-7): DVKVTQSSRYLVKRTGEKVFLECVQDMDHENMFWYRQDPGLGLRLIYFSYDVKMKEKGDIPEGYSVSREKKERFSLILESASTNQTSMYLCASSLSGRSYEQYFGPGTRLTVT.

The rearrangement joins TRBV28 to TRBJ2-7; 9 nucleotides line up with TRBD2. The germline V gene has CDR1 MDHEN and CDR2 SYDVKM. V lost 2 bases to trimming and J lost 4 bases; unmatched junction nucleotides: 3. This CDR3 comprises 14 residues. CDR3 sequence reads: CASSLGLAPYEQYF. DNA of the CDR3: TGTGCCAGCAGTTTAGGACTAGCGCCGTACGAGCAGTACTTC.

The V and J genes are TRBV7-2 and TRBJ2-2; D remains ambiguous. The CDR3 runs 19 residues. The germline V gene has CDR1 SGHTA and CDR2 FQGNSA. Between the trimmed V and J ends, which lost 2 bases and 3 bases, there was a span of 22 bases. The CDR3 DNA follows: TGTGCCAGCAGCTTACGGCCCCGCGCGTCACCGTCCCACACCGGGGAGCTGTTTTTT. Its protein product is CASSLRPRASPSHTGELFF.

The genes are TRBV18 and TRBJ2-7; D ambiguous. Between the trimmed V and J ends, which lost 3 bases and 2 bases, there was a span of 17 bases. Germline CDR1 reads KGHSH; CDR2 reads LQKENI. The CDR3 sequence is 16 residues long. CDR3 coding DNA: TGTGCCAGCTCACCCGGTAAGGCGTTCCATCCCTACGAGCAGTACTTC. It encodes CASSPGKAFHPYEQYF.

CDR3 in amino acids: CAWSYTRYQETQYF. DNA of the CDR3: TGTGCCTGGAGCTATACACGGTACCAAGAGACCCAGTACTTC. V gene TRBV30 combines with J gene TRBJ2-5; D uncertain. Per germline, CDR1 GTSNPN and CDR2 SVGIG (reference sequence). This CDR3 has 14 amino acids. Trimming took off 3 bases at V and 0 bases at J, with 11 bases between the two ends.

Remarks on this clone: Different DNA sequences within this sample yield the same CDR3. V and J are TRBV6-5 and TRBJ2-1; 10 nucleotides match TRBD2. The CDR3 spans 16 residues. After removal of 3 bases from V and 1 base from J, the junction contained 3 bases not matched to a gene. Germline V gene lookup returns CDR1 MNHEY and CDR2 SVGAGI. The CDR3 sequence: CASSYSAGGSYNEQFF. The CDR3, as DNA: TGTGCCAGCAGTTATTCAGCGGGAGGGTCCTACAATGAGCAGTTCTTC.

The chain carries TRBV5-5 and TRBJ1-2; 7 bases are shared with TRBD1. The CDR3 is 14 residues long. Trimming at V came to 4 bases and at J to 6 bases, leaving 9 bases not matched to a gene. Germline V gene data show CDR1 as SGHKS and CDR2 as YYEKEE (reference sequence). This chain's CDR3 is CASSLGGLDHGYTF. In DNA, the CDR3 is TGTGCCAGCAGCCTAGGGGGCTTGGATCATGGCTACACCTTC.

V is TRBV4-1 and J is TRBJ2-7, with 10 bases aligning to TRBD2. This CDR3 comprises 15 residues. The germline V gene encodes CDR1 MGHRA and CDR2 YSYEKL. J gave up 2 bases and V 4 bases, and 5 bases lay outside the gene matches. The CDR3 reads CASSRLAGVTYEQYF. The CDR3 nucleotides read TGCGCCAGCAGCCGTCTAGCGGGAGTAACCTACGAGCAGTACTTC.

This clone appeared a single time. V usage is TRBV10-3 and J usage is TRBJ2-7, with 11 bases identical to TRBD1. CDR1 ENHRY and CDR2 SYGVKD come from the germline V gene. The CDR3 extends over 15 amino acids. Trimming at V came to 2 bases and at J to 5 bases, leaving 5 bases not matched to a gene. In nucleotides, the CDR3 is TGTGCCATCAGTGAGAGGACAGGGGGCAGGGACGAGCAGTACTTC. Translating gives CAISERTGGRDEQYF.

The J gene is TRBJ2-1, the V gene TRBV6-2 or TRBV6-3; TRBD2 aligns across 9 bases. Germline V lookup: CDR1 MNHEY, CDR2 SVGEGT. The length of the CDR3 is 11 residues. The ends lost 5 bases at V and 10 bases at J; junction bases unmatched: 0. The CDR3 nucleotides are TGTGCCAGCAGTCTAGCGGGAGAGCAGTTCTTC. Protein: CASSLAGEQFF.

The chain recombines TRBV19 with TRBJ2-1; possibly TRBD1 for D (5 bases). CDR3 length: 14 residues. Germline values: CDR1 LNHDA, CDR2 SQIVND (reference sequence). V lost 8 bases and J lost 0, with 11 bases in between. The CDR3 here is CASSQADSYNEQFF. In DNA, the CDR3 is TGTGCCAGTTCACAGGCCGACTCCTACAATGAGCAGTTCTTC.

With regard to this clone: The sample contains more than one DNA sequence encoding this CDR3. J is TRBJ1-1 and V is TRBV7-2, with D possibly being TRBD1 (5 bases). The CDR3 has 14 residues. Germline CDR1 is SGHTA and CDR2 is FQGNSA. Trimming shortened V by 2 bases and J by 2 bases, and 9 bases separated the two germline ends. CDR3 sequence: CASSLLQGNTEAFF. The DNA of the CDR3 is TGTGCCAGCAGCTTACTCCAGGGTAACACTGAAGCTTTCTTT.

This clone was recorded at least ten times. Here the CDR3 reads CASGFPAALEITDRPSYQPQHF. The CDR3 DNA is TGTGCTAGTGGTTTTCCCGCAGCACTAGAAATAACGGACAGACCAAGTTATCAGCCCCAGCATTTT. The chain couples TRBV12-5 to TRBJ1-5; D might be TRBD1 (6 bases). This CDR3 has 22 residues. V was clipped by 3 bases and J by 5 bases, with 35 bases between them. CDR1 LGHNT and CDR2 FRNRAP come from the germline V gene.

The chain links TRBV27 to TRBJ1-4, with D maybe TRBD1 (5 bases). From germline, CDR1 is MNHEY and CDR2 SMNVEV (reference sequence). The length of the CDR3 is 13 residues. For the CDR3, the DNA is TGTGTCATTAACCCGGGGGGAGGCGAAAAACTGTTTTTT. The encoded protein is CVINPGGGEKLFF.

This chain uses TRBV10-2 with TRBJ1-1, with 7 nucleotides matching TRBD1. This CDR3 contains 13 residues. Germline V CDR1 and CDR2: WSHSY, SAAADI. Unmatched junction bases numbered 7, after V lost 7 bases and J lost 5 bases. The CDR3 region has the DNA TGCGCCAGCAAAGGGGCAGGGGGTACTGAAGCTTTCTTT. It translates to CASKGAGGTEAFF.

The gene calls are TRBV9 and TRBJ2-3, with D possibly TRBD2 on 6 matching bases. Germline CDR1 reads SGDLS; CDR2 reads YYNGEE. Trimming took off 3 bases at V and 2 bases at J, with 13 bases between the two ends. This CDR3 comprises 15 residues. As DNA, the CDR3 is TGTGCCAGCAGCGGTGCGGCGGGGATCACAGATACGCAGTATTTT. It is translated as CASSGAAGITDTQYF.

This rearrangement joins TRBV11-2 to TRBJ2-3; D is uncertain. The V gene's germline CDR1 is SGHAT and CDR2 FQNNGV. V lost 0 bases, J lost 1 base, and 11 bases lay in between. The CDR3 spans 16 residues. The CDR3 region is CASSLDRAKRTDTQYF. CDR3 bases: TGTGCCAGCAGCTTAGATCGGGCCAAACGCACAGATACGCAGTATTTT. Variable domain in full (rest from reference TRBV11-2 and TRBJ2-3): EAGVAQSPRYKIIEKRQSVAFWCNPISGHATLYWYQQILGQGPKLLIQFQNNGVVDDSQLPKDRFSAERLKGVDSTLKIQPAKLEDSAVYLCASSLDRAKRTDTQYFGPGTRLTVL.

The rearrangement joins TRBV5-6 to TRBJ1-6; perhaps TRBD1 as D (6 bases). Germline CDR1 SGHDT, CDR2 YYEEEE. Trimming took 6 bases from V and 6 from J, leaving 13 bases between them. The CDR3 covers 14 residues. This CDR3 reads CASTYRDGNSPLHF. CDR3 coding DNA: TGTGCCAGCACCTACAGGGATGGTAATTCACCCCTCCACTTT.

This chain uses TRBV25-1 with TRBJ1-4; D not certain. Deletions cut 5 bases from V and 4 bases from J, with 11 bases between. Germline CDR1 MGHDK, CDR2 SYGVNS. The CDR3 sequence is 14 residues long. CDR3 DNA: TGTGCCAGCAGTAACATCGGGAGTAATGAAAAACTGTTTTTT. Protein sequence: CASSNIGSNEKLFF.

The chain combines TRBV6-6 with TRBJ1-3; D possibly corresponds to TRBD1 (5 bases). Germline-derived CDR1 and CDR2 are MNHNY and SVGAGI (reference sequence). The CDR3 has 16 amino acids. V lost 2 bases and J lost 1, with 12 bases in between. CDR3 sequence (DNA): TGTGCCAGCAGTTACGGTTTCGGGGCGTCTGGAAACACCATATATTTT. Translated: CASSYGFGASGNTIYF.